This T cell receptor beta chain stems from a study of T cell responses to AZD1222 COVID-19 vaccine. Between the trimmed V and J ends, which lost 6 bases and 1 base, there was a span of 13 bases. Germline CDR1 reads MDHEN; CDR2 reads SYDVKM. The CDR3 runs to 15 residues. Overall study findings and caveats: Elevations in Spike-specific TCR breadth and depth followed administration of two AZD1222 doses. Baseline testing showed seropositivity in only a handful of AZD1222 recipients. Epitopes outside B.1.351 and B.1.1.7 mutated regions reportedly drew nearly half of spike TCRs.

Remarks on this clone: The antigen is not known.

Profiling relied on immunoSEQ multiplex PCR, and the TCRdb table lists in-frame clones only, not all of them. The top ten hold about 10% of the sample, which has about 130,000 clones, roughly 86% seen once. This clonotype was obtained from an adult in good health. The chain employs TRBV28 and TRBJ1-5; TRBD1 is a possible D gene (6 bases). The sequenced sample was peripheral blood, obtained on day 0 of AZD1222 vaccination. CDR3 amino acids: CASRKGGSSNQPQHF. The CDR3 coding sequence is TGTGCCAGCAGAAAAGGGGGGTCCAGCAATCAGCCCCAGCATTTT. The whole variable domain, filled in from reference TRBV28 and TRBJ1-5, reads DVKVTQSSRYLVKRTGEKVFLECVQDMDHENMFWYRQDPGLGLRLIYFSYDVKMKEKGDIPEGYSVSREKKERFSLILESASTNQTSMYLCASRKGGSSNQPQHFGDGTRLSIL.